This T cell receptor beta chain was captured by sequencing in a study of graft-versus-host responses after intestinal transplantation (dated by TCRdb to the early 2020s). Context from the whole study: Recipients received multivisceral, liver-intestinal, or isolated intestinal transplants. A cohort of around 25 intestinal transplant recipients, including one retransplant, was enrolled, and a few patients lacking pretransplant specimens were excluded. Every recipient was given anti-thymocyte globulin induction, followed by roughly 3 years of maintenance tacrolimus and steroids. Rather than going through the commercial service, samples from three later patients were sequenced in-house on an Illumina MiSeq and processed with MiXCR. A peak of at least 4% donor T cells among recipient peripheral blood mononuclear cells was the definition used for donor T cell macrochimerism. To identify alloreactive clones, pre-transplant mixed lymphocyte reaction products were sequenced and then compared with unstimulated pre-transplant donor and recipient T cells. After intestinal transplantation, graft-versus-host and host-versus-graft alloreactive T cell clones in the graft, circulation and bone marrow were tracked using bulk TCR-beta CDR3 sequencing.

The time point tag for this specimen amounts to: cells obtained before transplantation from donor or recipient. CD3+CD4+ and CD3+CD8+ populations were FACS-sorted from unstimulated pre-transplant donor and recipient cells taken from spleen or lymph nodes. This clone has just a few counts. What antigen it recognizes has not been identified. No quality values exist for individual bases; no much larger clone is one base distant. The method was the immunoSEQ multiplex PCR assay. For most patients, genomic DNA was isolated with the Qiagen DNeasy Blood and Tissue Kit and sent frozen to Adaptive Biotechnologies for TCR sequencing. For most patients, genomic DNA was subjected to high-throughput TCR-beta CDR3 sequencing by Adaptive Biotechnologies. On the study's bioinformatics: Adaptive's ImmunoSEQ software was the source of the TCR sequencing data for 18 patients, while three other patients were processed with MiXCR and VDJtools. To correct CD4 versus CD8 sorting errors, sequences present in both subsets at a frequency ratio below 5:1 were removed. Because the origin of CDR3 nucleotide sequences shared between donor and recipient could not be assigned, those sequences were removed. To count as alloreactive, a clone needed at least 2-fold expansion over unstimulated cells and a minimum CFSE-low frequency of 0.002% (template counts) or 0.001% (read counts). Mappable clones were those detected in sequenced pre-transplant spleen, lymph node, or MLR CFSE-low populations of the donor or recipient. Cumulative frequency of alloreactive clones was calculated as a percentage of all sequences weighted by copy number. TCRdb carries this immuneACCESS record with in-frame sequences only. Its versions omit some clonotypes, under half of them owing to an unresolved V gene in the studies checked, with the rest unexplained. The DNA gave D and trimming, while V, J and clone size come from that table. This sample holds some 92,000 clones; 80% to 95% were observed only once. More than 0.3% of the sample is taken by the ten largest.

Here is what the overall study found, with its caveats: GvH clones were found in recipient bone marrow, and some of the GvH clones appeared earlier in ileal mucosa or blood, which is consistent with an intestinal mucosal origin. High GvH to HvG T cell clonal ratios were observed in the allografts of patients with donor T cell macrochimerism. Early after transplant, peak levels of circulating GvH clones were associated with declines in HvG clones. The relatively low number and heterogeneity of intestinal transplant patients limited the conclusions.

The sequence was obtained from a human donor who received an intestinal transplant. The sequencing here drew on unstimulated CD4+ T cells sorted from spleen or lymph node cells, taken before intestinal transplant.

The CDR3 reads as follows: CASSLGQGEMINQPQHF. In nucleotide form, the sequence is TGTGCCAGCAGCTTAGGACAGGGTGAAATGATCAATCAGCCCCAGCATTTT. The chain joins TRBV7-3 to TRBJ1-5; 8 junctional bases match TRBD1. Taken from the germline V gene, the CDR1 and CDR2 loops are SGHTA and FQGTGA. Its CDR3 holds 17 amino acids, cysteine through phenylalanine. Only CDR3 DNA remains: 51 bases, in frame from the first base. V is cut back by 2 bases and J by 3 bases, with 9 bases in the junction unmatched.